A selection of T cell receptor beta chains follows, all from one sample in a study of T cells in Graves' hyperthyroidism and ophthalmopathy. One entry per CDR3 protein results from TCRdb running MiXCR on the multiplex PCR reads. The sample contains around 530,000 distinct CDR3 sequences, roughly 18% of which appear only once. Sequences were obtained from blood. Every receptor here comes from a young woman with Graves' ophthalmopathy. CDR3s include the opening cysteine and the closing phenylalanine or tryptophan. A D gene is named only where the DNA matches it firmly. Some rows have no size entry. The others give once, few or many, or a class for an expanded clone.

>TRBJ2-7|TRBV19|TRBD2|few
TGTGCCAGTAGTCGCCCTAGCGGGAGTTCGTACGAGCAGTACTTC
CASSRPSGSSYEQYF
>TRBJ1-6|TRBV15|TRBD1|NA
TGTGCCACCAGCAGAGATACGTCAGAGACAGGGGTTTCACCCCTCCACTTT
CATSRDTSETGVSPLHF
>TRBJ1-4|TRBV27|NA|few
TGTGCCAGCAGTCCGATCTCACATGGAGAAAAACTGTTTTTT
CASSPISHGEKLFF
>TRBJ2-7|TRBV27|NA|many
TGTGCCAGCAGCACGACCGTGGACACCCATTCCTACGAGCAGTACTTC
CASSTTVDTHSYEQYF
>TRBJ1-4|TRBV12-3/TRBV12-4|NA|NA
TGTGCCAGCAGCAGGGATAATGAAAAACTGTTTTTT
CASSRDNEKLFF
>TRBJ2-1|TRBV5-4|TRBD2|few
TGTGCCAGCAGCTTGGTGCGGGGGGGTAGGAATGAGCAGTTCTTC
CASSLVRGGRNEQFF
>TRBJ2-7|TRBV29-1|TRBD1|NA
TGCAGCGCCAGCGACAGGGGAGGCGAGCAGTACTTC
CSASDRGGEQYF
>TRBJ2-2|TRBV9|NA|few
TGTGCCAGCAGCGTAAGGCAAACCGGGGAGCTGTTTTTT
CASSVRQTGELFF
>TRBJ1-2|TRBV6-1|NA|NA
TGTGCCACCACCTACGGGCAGAACTATGGCTACACCTTC
CATTYGQNYGYTF
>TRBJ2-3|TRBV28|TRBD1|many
TGTGCCAGCAGTTTATGGTGGACAGGGCGGAACACAGATACGCAGTATTTT
CASSLWWTGRNTDTQYF
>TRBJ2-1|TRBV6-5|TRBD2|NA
TGTGCCAGCAGAGGGGAGACTAGCGGGAGCGTTGGGTCCTACAATGAGCAGTTCTTC
CASRGETSGSVGSYNEQFF
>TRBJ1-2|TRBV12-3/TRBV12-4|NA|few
TGTGCCAGCAGTTTGTACGGAATTAACTATGGCTACACCTTC
CASSLYGINYGYTF
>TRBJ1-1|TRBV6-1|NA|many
TGTGCCAGCAGTGAATACGGATTGAACACTGAAGCTTTCTTT
CASSEYGLNTEAFF
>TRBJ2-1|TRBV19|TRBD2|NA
TGTGCCAGTAAACCTAGCGGGATCAACAATGAGCAGTTCTTC
CASKPSGINNEQFF
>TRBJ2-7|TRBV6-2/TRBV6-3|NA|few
TGTGCCAGCAGTTACGGACAGCGAGGCTCCTACGAGCAGTACTTC
CASSYGQRGSYEQYF
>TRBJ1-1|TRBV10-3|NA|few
TGTGCCATCGCCGATGAGAACACTGAAGCTTTCTTT
CAIADENTEAFF
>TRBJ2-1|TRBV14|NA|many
TGTGCCAGCAGCCAAGGGGCAGGGAACTACAATGAGCAGTTCTTC
CASSQGAGNYNEQFF
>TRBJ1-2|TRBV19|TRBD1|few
TGTGCCAGTAGTCAACGGGGACAGGCTCTCAGCGGCTACACCTTC
CASSQRGQALSGYTF
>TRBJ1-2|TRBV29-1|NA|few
TGCAGCGTTGAAGGGGCAGGTTTCTATGGCTACACCTTC
CSVEGAGFYGYTF
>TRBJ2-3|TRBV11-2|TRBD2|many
TGTGCCAGCAGCTTAGGGCTAGCGGGAGGGGTAAGGTCCACAGATACGCAGTATTTT
CASSLGLAGGVRSTDTQYF
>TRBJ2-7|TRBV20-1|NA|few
TGCAGTGTCACGTCGGGTATGGTCTACGAGCAGTACTTC
CSVTSGMVYEQYF
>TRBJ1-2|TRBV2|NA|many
TGTGCCAACCTCCCGGCAGGGAGTAACTATGGCTACACCTTC
CANLPAGSNYGYTF
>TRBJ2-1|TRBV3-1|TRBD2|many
TGTGCCAGCAGCCATCTTCCTAGCGGGAGCGGCAATGAGCAGTTCTTC
CASSHLPSGSGNEQFF
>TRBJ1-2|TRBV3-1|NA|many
TGTGCCAGCAGCCACCCAGGAACCTATGGCTACACCTTC
CASSHPGTYGYTF
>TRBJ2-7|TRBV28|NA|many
TGTGCCAGCATGAAGTACGAGCAGTACTTC
CASMKYEQYF
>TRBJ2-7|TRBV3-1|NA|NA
TGTGCCAGCAGCCAAGCTGTACACGAGCAGTACTTC
CASSQAVHEQYF
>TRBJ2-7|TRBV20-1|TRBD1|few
TGCAGTGCTAGTGGAGGACAGGGGGCTGTCGGGCAGTACTTC
CSASGGQGAVGQYF
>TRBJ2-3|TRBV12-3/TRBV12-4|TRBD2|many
TGTGCCAGCAGCTTCGGACTAGCGGGGGCGACAGATACGCAGTATTTT
CASSFGLAGATDTQYF
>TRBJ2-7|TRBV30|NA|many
TGTGCCTGGAGTGTTATGGGGAGGTCCTACGAGCAGTACTTC
CAWSVMGRSYEQYF
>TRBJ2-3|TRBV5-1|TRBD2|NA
TGCGCCAGCAGCTTGGGTCGGGGGGGGATCACAGATACGCAGTATTTT
CASSLGRGGITDTQYF
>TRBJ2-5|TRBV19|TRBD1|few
TGTGCCAGTAGTCCAGACCGGGACAGGGAGGAGACCCAGTACTTC
CASSPDRDREETQYF
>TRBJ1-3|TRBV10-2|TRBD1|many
TGCGCCAGCAGAATGAGACAGGGCGGTGGAAACACCATATATTTT
CASRMRQGGGNTIYF
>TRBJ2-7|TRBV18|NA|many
TGTGCCAGCTCACCCAACGCAGGACCCTCCTACGAGCAGTACTTC
CASSPNAGPSYEQYF
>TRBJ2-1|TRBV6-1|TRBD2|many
TGTGCCAGCAGCCAGACTAGCGGGAGTAGTGATGAGCAGTTCTTC
CASSQTSGSSDEQFF
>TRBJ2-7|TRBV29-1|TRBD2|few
TGCAGCGTCACTGGACTAGATCGCTACGAGCAGTACTTC
CSVTGLDRYEQYF
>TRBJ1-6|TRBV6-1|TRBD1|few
TGTGCCAGCACCAGACAGGGTGTCAATTCACCCCTCCACTTT
CASTRQGVNSPLHF
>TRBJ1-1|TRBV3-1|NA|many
TGTGCCAGCAGCCAAGATTTTGCGGGGAACAATGAAGCTTTCTTT
CASSQDFAGNNEAFF
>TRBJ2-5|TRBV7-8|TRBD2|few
TGTGCCAGCAGCCCACAGGGACTAGCGGAAGAGACCCAGTACTTC
CASSPQGLAEETQYF
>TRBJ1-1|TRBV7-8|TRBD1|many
TGTGCCAGCAGCCCAGGGACAGGCCTTAACGAAGCTTTCTTT
CASSPGTGLNEAFF
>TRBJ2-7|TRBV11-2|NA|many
TGTGCCAGCAGCTTAGAGAGGGGCGAGGGCTACGAGCAGTACTTC
CASSLERGEGYEQYF
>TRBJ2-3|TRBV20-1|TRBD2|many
TGCAGTGCTAGAGGTTATCCGGGACTAGCGGGAGGTGGTGATACGCAGTATTTT
CSARGYPGLAGGGDTQYF
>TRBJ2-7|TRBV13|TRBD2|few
TGTGCCAGCAGCACAACGACTAGCGGGCCCGGCGCGGCTGAGCAGTACTTC
CASSTTTSGPGAAEQYF